These T cell receptor beta chains were read from a single sample in a study of shared clonotypes between healthy human individuals. Sequencing was performed with immunoSEQ multiplex PCR; in TCRdb, only in-frame clones are kept and a portion is missing. The sample lists a few million clones; under 95% were seen once. The specimen sequenced was naive CD4+ T cells from PBMCs. All receptors derive from a man between 18 and 29 years old in good health. Some clones in this sample may be carry-over from other donors' samples. CDR3s include the opening cysteine and the closing phenylalanine or tryptophan. Fields, in order: V gene, CDR3 protein.

>TRBV6-5
CASRLKDTQYF
>TRBV7-2
CASSTAPGGAYEQYF
>TRBV7-2
CASSSSGTGGYGYTF
>TRBV30
CAWSELAYEQYF
>TRBV7-9
CASSFSTTEAFF
>TRBV28
CASSEATDAHGYTF
>TRBV5-1
CASSSEASGRAPDTQYF
>TRBV5-1
CASSLVTTAFTDTQYF
>TRBV15
CATSRLDISGANVLTF
>TRBV7-9
CASSLGRILGANVLTF
>TRBV7-2
CASSPTSVDTQYF
>TRBV11-1
CASSLGLAGVGQETQYF
>TRBV29-1
CSVETGVRGTEAFF
>TRBV25-1
CASRDSTGSGNTIYF
>TRBV19
CASSMLGGDPMGASYEQYF
>TRBV25-1
CASSGRDSNQPQHF
>TRBV29-1
CSADRAQNTEAFF
>TRBV28
CASSPNGGSGNTIYF
>TRBV28
CASILAGASVEETQYF
>TRBV28
CASSLGGHQPQHF
>TRBV7-3
CASSRLTGPRGTGELFF
>TRBV19
CASKMTDATNEKLFF
>TRBV7-3
CASSLLGTSGSPYNEQFF
>TRBV30
CAWSRLAGGRGGELFF
>TRBV28
CASRTLAGGLYNEQFF
>TRBV4-3
CASSQDLGQAYEQYF
>TRBV7-2
CASSIGGMGTDTQYF
>TRBV18
CASSPSTGRAYEQYF
>TRBV2
CASSLKNTEAFF
>TRBV28
CASWGFSTGSYEQYF
>TRBV9
CASSPDADGEQYF
>TRBV7-9
CASSHRRETQYF
>TRBV7-2
CASSSMGGQEKLFF
>TRBV27
CASKGFPTYEQYF
>TRBV11-2
CASSPSGSSYNEQFF
>TRBV19
CASRRQSATNEKLFF
>TRBV7-2
CASSLRAYEQYF
>TRBV9
CASSPGTVEQFF
>TRBV2
CASRLTSGSRQETQYF
>TRBV27
CATRQGAQTKNIQYF
>TRBV7-2
CASSLSGQIYGYTF
>TRBV6-6
CASLPGQASYGYTF
>TRBV28
CASRNDRAVKSPLHF
>TRBV11-3
CASSLRAEQETQYF
>TRBV19
CASTMGGMNTEAFF
>TRBV5-1
CASSADRGYEKLFF
>TRBV15
CATSRDRANEQFF
>TRBV18
CASSEGDRLNTEAFF
>TRBV5-1
CASSLGTGGVDTQYF
>TRBV19
CASSTDRDRGLPNTGELFF
>TRBV18
CASSPRLTGAGNTIYF
>TRBV27
CASRPWEWQDQSYTF
>TRBV27
CASSFLARGYSPLHF
>TRBV6-5
CASSYSKQGQGYEQYF
>TRBV5-1
CASSGEGHGGEKLFF
>TRBV28
CASSALPGYNQPQHF
>TRBV2
CASSTMPYEQYF
>TRBV18
CASSPSGGLETQYF
>TRBV7-2
CASSSTQGGNTEAFF
>TRBV6-1
CASRVGISYEQYF